The TCR beta chain described here comes from a study of Graves' ophthalmopathy and Graves' hyperthyroidism. Study-level information: The blood sample was drawn at first diagnosis and before any treatment. Overall study findings and caveats: Sensitivity reached more than 70% and specificity 72.22% when the model predicted ophthalmopathy progression.

This clonotype was seen ten or more times. Its matching antigen is unknown. The authors amplified TCR beta CDR3 regions, and they did so from RNA transcripts for repertoire sequencing. RT-PCR in the first round used HTBI primers; a second-round multiplex PCR followed. Each CDR3 protein is one row after TCRdb ran MiXCR on the multiplex PCR reads. The sample has a few hundred thousand distinct CDR3 sequences; about a fifth are singletons. The CDR3 is 15 amino acids. Looked up from germline, CDR1 is DFQATT and CDR2 is SNEGSKA (reference sequence). The germline V and J ends were trimmed by 5 bases and 4 bases, with 20 bases remaining between them. Certain patients, namely those with other autoimmune diseases, uncontrolled infections, pregnancy or lactation, were excluded.

This sequence joins TRBV20-1 and TRBJ1-1, with a weak D call TRBD1 (5 bases). Material: peripheral blood. The clonotype was recovered from a woman in her fifties or sixties with Graves' ophthalmopathy. The CDR3 coding sequence is TGCAGTGCTCCCGCGGGGGGAACGGTACCCACTGAAGCTTTCTTT. This gives the protein CSAPAGGTVPTEAFF.